This T cell receptor beta chain is drawn from a study of blood T cell repertoires in COVID-19. V lost 5 bases to trimming and J lost 5 bases; unmatched junction nucleotides: 6. Germline V gene sequence: CDR1 SGHTA, CDR2 FQGNSA. This CDR3 is 14 amino acids long. Authors' analysis steps: The authors estimated nucleated cell counts from reference gene primer amplification. Produced via immunoSEQ multiplex PCR; TCRdb's table is partial and in-frame only. V and J calls plus clone size are reproduced from that table; the DNA served to infer D and trimming. The sample has 55,000 to 90,000 clones; 86% are singletons.

This TCR was recovered from a man between 65 and 85 years old with active COVID-19. Sequenced sample: peripheral blood. The chain employs TRBV7-2 and TRBJ2-3, with 8 nucleotides matching TRBD2. CDR3 amino acids: CASSQGLAGDTQYF. DNA of the CDR3: TGTGCCAGCAGCCAAGGGCTAGCGGGAGATACGCAGTATTTT.